In this sample, the clone carrying this T cell receptor beta chain turned up a few times. As yet, its antigen is unknown. This sample was included in a study of identical twins. Unique molecular identifiers were present on cDNA, and template switching added a universal primer site. TCRdb re-called the 5' RACE reads through MiXCR, storing one row per CDR3 protein. The sample shows more than 400,000 distinct CDR3 sequences, roughly 15% of them seen only once. Study outcomes and limitations: Cord blood beta clonotypes present at high abundance carried fewer insertions; no such pattern appeared in memory repertoires. Twin-shared out-of-frame alpha sequences were enriched for low generation probability.

Trimming took 4 bases from V and 4 from J, leaving 16 bases between them. CDR1 is MNHEY, CDR2 SMNVEV, per germline (reference sequence). The CDR3 spans 16 residues. These sequences were also reported in another study, on yellow fever vaccine responses in identical twins. That paper notes: Twins' vaccine T cell response reportedly seemed partly convergent, partly personalized.

The V and J genes are TRBV27 and TRBJ2-2; no reliable D call. The sequencing input was CD4+ T cells sorted from blood. The TCR was taken from a woman younger than 35 in good health. The CDR3 DNA reads TGTGCCAGCAGTTCAGACGCCGGCGGTCGCACCGGGGAGCTGTTTTTT. This gives the protein CASSSDAGGRTGELFF.